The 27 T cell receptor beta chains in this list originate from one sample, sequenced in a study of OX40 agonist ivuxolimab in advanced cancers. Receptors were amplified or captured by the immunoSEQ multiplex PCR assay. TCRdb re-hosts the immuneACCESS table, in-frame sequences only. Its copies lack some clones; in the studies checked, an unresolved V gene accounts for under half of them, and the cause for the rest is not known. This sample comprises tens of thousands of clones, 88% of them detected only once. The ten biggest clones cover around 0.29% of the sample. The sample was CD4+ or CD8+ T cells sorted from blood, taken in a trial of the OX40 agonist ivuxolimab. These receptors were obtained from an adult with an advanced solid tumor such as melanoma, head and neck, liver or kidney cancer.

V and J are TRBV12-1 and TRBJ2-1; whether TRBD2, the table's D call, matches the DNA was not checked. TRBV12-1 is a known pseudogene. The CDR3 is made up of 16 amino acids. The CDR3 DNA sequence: TGTGCCAGCAGCTTTTCGGGACTACTATCCTACAATGAGCAGTTCTTC. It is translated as CASSFSGLLSYNEQFF.

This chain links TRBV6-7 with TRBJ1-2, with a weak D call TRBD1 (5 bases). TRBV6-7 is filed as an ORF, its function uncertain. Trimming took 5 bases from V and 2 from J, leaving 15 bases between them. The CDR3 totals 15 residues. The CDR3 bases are TGTGCCAGCAGTCGGTTTTGGGGGGACAACTATGGCTACACCTTC. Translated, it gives CASSRFWGDNYGYTF.

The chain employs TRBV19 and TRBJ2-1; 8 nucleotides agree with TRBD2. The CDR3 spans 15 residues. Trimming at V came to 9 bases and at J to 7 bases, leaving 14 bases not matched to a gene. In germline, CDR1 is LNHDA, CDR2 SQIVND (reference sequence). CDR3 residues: CASAPQSQRGNEQFF. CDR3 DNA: TGTGCCAGCGCTCCCCAGTCCCAGCGGGGGAATGAGCAGTTCTTC.

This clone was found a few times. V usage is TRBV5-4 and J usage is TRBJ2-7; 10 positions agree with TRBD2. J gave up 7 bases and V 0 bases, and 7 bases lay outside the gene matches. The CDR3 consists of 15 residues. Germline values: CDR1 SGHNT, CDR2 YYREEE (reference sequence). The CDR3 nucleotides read TGTGCCAGCAGCTTGGGGACTAGCGGACTAGGGGAGCAGTACTTC. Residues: CASSLGTSGLGEQYF.

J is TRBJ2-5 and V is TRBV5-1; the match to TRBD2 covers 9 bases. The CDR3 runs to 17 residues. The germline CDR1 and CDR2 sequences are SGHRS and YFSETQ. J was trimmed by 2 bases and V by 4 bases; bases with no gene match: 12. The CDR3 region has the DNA TGCGCCAGCAGCCGGGGGGAAACTAGCGGGTTACAAGAGACCCAGTACTTC. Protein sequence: CASSRGETSGLQETQYF.

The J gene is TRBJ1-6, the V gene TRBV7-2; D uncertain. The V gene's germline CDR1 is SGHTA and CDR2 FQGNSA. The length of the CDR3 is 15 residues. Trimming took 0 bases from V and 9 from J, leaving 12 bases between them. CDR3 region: CASSLAQGSGSPLHF. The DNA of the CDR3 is TGTGCCAGCAGCTTAGCGCAAGGCTCGGGTTCACCCCTCCACTTT.

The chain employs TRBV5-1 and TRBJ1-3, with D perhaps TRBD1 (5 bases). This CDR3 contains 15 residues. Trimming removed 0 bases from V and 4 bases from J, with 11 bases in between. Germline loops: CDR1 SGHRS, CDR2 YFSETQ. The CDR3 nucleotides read TGCGCCAGCAGCTTGGCTGGGGCAGACGGAAACACCATATATTTT. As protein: CASSLAGADGNTIYF.

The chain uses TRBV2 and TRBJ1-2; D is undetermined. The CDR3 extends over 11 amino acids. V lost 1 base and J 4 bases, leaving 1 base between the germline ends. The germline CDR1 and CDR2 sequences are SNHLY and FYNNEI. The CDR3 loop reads CASSEVYGYTF. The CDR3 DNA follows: TGTGCCAGCAGTGAAGTCTATGGCTACACCTTC.

CDR3 residues: CASKVSNPGEQYF. DNA of the CDR3: TGTGCCAGCAAGGTCAGCAATCCAGGCGAGCAGTACTTC. The chain combines TRBV2 with TRBJ2-7; D remains ambiguous. V lost 7 bases and J lost 6, with 16 bases in between. CDR3 length: 13 residues. Germline CDR1 is SNHLY and CDR2 is FYNNEI.

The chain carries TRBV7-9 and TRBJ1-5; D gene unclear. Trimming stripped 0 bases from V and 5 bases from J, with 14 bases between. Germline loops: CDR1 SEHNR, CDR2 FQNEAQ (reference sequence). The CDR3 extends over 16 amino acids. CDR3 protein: CASSLALGKVDQPQHF. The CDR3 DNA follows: TGTGCCAGCAGCTTAGCGCTCGGGAAGGTCGATCAGCCCCAGCATTTT. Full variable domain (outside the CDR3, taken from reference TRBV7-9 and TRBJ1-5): DTGVSQNPRHKITKRGQNVTFRCDPISEHNRLYWYRQTLGQGPEFLTYFQNEAQLEKSRLLSDRFSAERPKGSFSTLEIQRTEQGDSAMYLCASSLALGKVDQPQHFGDGTRLSIL.

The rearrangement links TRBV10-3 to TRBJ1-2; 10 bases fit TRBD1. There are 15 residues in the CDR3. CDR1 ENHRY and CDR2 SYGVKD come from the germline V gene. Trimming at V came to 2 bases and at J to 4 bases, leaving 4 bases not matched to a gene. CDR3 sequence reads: CAISEEDRGAYGYTF. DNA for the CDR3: TGTGCCATCAGTGAGGAGGACAGGGGGGCCTATGGCTACACCTTC.

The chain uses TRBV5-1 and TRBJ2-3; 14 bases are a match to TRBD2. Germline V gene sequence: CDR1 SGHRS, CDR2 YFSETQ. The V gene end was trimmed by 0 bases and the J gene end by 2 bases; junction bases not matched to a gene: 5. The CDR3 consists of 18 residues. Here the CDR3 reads CASSLVGTSGGSTDTQYF. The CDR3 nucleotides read TGCGCCAGCAGCTTGGTGGGGACTAGCGGGGGATCCACAGATACGCAGTATTTT.

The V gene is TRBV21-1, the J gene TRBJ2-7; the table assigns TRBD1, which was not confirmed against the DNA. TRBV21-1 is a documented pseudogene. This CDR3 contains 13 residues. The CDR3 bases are TGTGCCAGCAGCAAAGGGACAAAATACGAGCAGTACTTC. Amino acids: CASSKGTKYEQYF.

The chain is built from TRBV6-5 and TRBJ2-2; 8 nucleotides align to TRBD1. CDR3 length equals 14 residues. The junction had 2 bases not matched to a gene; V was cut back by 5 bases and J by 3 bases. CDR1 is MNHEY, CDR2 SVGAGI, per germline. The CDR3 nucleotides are TGTGCCAGCAGTCAGACAGGGGACACCGGGGAGCTGTTTTTT. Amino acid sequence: CASSQTGDTGELFF.

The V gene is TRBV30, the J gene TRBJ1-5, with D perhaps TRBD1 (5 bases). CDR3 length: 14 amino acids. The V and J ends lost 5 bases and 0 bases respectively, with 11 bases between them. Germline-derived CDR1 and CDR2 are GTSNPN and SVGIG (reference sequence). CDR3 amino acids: CAWEPGGSNQPQHF. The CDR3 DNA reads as TGTGCCTGGGAGCCCGGGGGTAGCAATCAGCCCCAGCATTTT.

The CDR3 DNA reads TGTGCCAGCAGCGCCCGACAGGGGGAGGTCGGTGAAAAACTGTTTTTT. Translation: CASSARQGEVGEKLFF. The chain is built from TRBV9 and TRBJ1-4, with 9 bases matching TRBD1. The V segment lost 3 bases and the J segment 7 bases; nucleotides outside the gene matches: 10. The CDR3 extends over 16 amino acids. Germline loops: CDR1 SGDLS, CDR2 YYNGEE.

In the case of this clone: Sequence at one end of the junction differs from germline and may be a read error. Here the CDR3 DNA reads TGTGCCAGCTCCCCACTCGGCGGGGGGGTGTTGGAGACCCAGTACTTC. This encodes CASSPLGGGVLETQYF. This chain links TRBV18 with TRBJ2-5, with 9 bases aligning to TRBD2. CDR1 and CDR2 from the germline V gene are KGHSH and LQKENI. The CDR3 length is 16 residues.

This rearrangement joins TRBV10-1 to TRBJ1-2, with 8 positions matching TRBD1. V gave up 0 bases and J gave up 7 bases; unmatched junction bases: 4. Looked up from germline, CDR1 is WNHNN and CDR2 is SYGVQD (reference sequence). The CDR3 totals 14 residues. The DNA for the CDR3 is TGCGCCAGCAGTGAGTCTCAGGGGGCGGCTGGCTACACCTTC. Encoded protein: CASSESQGAAGYTF.

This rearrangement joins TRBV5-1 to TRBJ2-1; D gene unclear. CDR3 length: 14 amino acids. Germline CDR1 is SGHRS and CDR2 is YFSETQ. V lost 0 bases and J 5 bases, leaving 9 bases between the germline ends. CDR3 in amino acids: CASSLGVRDNEQFF. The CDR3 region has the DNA TGCGCCAGCAGCTTGGGAGTGAGAGACAATGAGCAGTTCTTC.

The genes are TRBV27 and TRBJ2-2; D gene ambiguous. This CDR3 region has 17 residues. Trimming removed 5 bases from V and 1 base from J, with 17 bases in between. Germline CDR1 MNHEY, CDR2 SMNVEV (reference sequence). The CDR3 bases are TGTGCCAGCAGTCCAACCCCCCCCCGACTGAACACCGGGGAGCTGTTTTTT. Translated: CASSPTPPRLNTGELFF.

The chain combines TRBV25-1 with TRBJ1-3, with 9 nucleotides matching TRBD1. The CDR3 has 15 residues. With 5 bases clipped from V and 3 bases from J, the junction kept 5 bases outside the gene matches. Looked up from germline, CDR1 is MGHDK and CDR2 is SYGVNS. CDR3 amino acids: CASSLQGARGNTIYF. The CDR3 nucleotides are TGTGCCAGCAGTCTACAGGGGGCGCGTGGAAACACCATATATTTT.

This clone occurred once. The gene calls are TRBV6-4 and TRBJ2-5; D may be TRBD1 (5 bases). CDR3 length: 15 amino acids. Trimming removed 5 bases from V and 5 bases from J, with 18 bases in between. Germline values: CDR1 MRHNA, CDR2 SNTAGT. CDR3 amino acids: CASSYQDTLAETQYF. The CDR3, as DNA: TGTGCCAGCAGTTACCAGGACACCTTGGCCGAGACCCAGTACTTC.

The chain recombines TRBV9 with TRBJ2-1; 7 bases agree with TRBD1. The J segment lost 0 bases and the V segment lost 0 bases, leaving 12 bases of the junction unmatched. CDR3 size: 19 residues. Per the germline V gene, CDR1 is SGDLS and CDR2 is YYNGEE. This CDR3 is CASSVDPGGHVASYNEQFF. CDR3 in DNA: TGTGCCAGCAGCGTAGACCCAGGGGGACATGTGGCCTCCTACAATGAGCAGTTCTTC.

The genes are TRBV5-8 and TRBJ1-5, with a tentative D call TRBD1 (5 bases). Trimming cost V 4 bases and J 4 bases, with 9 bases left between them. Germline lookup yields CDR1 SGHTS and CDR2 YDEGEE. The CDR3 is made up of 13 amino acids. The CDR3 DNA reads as TGTGCCAGCAGCCAAGAGGGGAATCAGCCCCAGCATTTT. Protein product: CASSQEGNQPQHF.

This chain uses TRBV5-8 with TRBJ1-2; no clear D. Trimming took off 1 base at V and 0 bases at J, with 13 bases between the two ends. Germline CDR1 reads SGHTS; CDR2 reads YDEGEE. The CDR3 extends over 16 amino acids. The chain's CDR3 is CASSLRVFISNYGYTF. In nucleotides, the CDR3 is TGTGCCAGCAGCTTGCGCGTTTTTATCTCTAACTATGGCTACACCTTC.

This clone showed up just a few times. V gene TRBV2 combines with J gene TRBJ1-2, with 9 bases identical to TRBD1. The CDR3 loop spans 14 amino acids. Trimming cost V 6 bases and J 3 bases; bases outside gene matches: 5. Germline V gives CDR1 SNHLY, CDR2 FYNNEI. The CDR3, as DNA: TGTGCCAGCAGCACGGACAGGGGCCACTATGGCTACACCTTC. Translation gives CASSTDRGHYGYTF.

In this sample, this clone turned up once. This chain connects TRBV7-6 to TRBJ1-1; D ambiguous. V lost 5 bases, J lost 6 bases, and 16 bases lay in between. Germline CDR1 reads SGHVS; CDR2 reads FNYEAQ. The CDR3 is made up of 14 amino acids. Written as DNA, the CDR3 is TGTGCCAGCAGCCCATTCTCTAGGGCCCCTGAAGCTTTCTTT. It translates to CASSPFSRAPEAFF.